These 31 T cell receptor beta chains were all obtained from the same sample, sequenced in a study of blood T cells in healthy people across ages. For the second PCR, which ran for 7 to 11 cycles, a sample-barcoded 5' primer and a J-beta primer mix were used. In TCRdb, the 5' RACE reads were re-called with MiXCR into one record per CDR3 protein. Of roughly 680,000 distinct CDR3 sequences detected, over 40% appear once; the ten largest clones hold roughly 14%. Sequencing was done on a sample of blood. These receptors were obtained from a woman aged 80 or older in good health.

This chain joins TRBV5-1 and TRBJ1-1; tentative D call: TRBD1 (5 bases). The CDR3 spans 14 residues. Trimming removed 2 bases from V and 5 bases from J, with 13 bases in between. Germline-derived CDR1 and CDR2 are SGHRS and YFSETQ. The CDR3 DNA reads TGCGCCAGCAGCTTCCGCAGGGAGAGGACTGAAGCTTTCTTT. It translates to CASSFRRERTEAFF.

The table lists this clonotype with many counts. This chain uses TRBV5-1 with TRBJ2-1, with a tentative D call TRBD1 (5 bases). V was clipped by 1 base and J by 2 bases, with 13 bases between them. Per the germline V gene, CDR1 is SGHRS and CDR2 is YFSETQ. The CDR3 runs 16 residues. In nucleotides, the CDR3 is TGCGCCAGCAGCTTGAAAGCAGGGCTCCCCTACAATGAGCAGTTCTTC. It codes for CASSLKAGLPYNEQFF.

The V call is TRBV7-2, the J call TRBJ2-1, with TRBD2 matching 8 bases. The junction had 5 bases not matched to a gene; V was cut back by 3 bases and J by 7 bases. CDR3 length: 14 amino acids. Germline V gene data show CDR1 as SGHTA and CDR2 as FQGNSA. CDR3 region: CASSFSGTLNEQFF. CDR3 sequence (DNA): TGTGCCAGCAGCTTTAGCGGGACGTTGAATGAGCAGTTCTTC.

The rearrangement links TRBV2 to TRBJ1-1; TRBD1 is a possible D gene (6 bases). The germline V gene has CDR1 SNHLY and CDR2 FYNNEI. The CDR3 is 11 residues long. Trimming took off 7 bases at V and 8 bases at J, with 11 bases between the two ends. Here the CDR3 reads CASTAGVEAFF. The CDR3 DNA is TGTGCCAGCACAGCAGGGGTAGAAGCTTTCTTT. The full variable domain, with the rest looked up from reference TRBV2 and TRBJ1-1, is EPEVTQTPSHQVTQMGQEVILRCVPISNHLYFYWYRQILGQKVEFLVSFYNNEISEKSEIFDDQFSVERPDGSNFTLKIRSTKLEDSAMYFCASTAGVEAFFGQGTRLTVV.

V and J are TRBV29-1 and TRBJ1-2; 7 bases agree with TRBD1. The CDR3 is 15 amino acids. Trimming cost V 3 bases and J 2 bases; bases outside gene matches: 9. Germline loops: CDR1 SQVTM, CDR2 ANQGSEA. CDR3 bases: TGCAGCGTTGATCTCCCGGGACAGAGAAACTATGGCTACACCTTC. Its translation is CSVDLPGQRNYGYTF.

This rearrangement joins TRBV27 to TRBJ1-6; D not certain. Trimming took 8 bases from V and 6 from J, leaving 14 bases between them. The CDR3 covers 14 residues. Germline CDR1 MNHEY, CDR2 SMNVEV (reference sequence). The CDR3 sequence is CASGYRTTNSPLHF. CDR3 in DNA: TGTGCCAGCGGTTATAGGACCACTAATTCACCCCTCCACTTT.

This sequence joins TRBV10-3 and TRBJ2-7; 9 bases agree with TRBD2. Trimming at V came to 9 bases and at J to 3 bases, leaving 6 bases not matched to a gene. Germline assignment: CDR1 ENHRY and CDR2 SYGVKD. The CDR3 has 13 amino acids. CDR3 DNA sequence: TGTGCCATTGCATTTAGCGGGAGCTACGAGCAGTACTTC. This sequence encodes CAIAFSGSYEQYF.

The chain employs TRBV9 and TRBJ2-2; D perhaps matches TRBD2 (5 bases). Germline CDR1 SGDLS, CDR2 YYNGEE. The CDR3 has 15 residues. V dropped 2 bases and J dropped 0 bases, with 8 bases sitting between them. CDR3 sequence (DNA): TGTGCCAGCAGCGTCAGCGGTGCGAACACCGGGGAGCTGTTTTTT. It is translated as CASSVSGANTGELFF.

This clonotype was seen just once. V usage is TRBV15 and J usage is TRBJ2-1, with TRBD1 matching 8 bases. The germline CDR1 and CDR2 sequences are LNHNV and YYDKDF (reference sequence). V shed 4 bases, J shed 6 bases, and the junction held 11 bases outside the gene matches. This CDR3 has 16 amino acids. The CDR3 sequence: CATSKQGQGPLNEQFF. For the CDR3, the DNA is TGTGCCACCAGCAAACAAGGACAGGGTCCCCTCAATGAGCAGTTCTTC.

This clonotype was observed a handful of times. The CDR3 DNA sequence: TGTGCCACCAGTGATCCAGACAGGAACACCGGGGAGCTGTTTTTT. Amino acid sequence: CATSDPDRNTGELFF. J is TRBJ2-2 and V is TRBV24-1; D is perhaps TRBD1 (5 bases). The CDR3 extends over 15 amino acids. From germline, CDR1 is KGHDR and CDR2 SFDVKD. The V end was cut by 3 bases, the J end by 1 base, with 8 bases between.

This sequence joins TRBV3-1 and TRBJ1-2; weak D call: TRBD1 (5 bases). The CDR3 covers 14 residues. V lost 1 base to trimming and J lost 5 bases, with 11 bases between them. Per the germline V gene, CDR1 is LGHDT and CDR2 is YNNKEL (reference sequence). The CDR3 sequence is CASSQGGISYGYTF. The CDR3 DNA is TGTGCCAGCAGCCAAGGGGGGATTTCATATGGCTACACCTTC.

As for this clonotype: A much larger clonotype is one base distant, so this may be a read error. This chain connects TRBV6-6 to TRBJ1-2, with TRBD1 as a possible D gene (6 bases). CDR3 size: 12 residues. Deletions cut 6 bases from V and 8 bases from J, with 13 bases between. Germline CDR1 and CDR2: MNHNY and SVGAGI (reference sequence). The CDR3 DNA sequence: TGTGCCAGCAGGCCCACAGGGCAGGGCTACACCTTC. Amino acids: CASRPTGQGYTF.

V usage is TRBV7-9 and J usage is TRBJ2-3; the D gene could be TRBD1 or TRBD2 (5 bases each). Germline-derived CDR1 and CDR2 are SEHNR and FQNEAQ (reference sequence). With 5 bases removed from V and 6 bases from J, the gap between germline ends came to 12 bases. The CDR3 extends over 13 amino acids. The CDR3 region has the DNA TGTGCCAGCAGCATCATTGGGGGTGATACGCAGTATTTT. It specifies CASSIIGGDTQYF.

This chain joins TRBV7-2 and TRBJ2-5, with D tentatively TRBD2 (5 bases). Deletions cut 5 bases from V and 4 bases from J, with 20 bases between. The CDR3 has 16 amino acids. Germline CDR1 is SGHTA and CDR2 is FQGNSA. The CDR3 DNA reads TGTGCCAGCAGCCCCGAATCCCTTACTAGTGTAGAGACCCAGTACTTC. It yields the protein CASSPESLTSVETQYF.

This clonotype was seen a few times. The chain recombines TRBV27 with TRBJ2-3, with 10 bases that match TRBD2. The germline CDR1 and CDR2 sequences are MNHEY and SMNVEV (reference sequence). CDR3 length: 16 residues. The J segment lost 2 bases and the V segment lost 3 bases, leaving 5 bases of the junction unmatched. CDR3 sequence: CASSFLLAGITDTQYF. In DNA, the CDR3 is TGTGCCAGCAGTTTCTTACTAGCGGGGATCACAGATACGCAGTATTTT.

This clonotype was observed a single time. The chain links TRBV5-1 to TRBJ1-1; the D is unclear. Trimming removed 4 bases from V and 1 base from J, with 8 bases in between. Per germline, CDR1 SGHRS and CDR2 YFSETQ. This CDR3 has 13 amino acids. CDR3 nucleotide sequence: TGCGCCAGCAGCGACCAAAAGAACACTGAAGCTTTCTTT. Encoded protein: CASSDQKNTEAFF.

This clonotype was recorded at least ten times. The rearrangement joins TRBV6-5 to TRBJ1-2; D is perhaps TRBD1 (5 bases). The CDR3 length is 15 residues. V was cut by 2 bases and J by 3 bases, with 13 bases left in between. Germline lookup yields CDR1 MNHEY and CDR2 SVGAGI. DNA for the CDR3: TGTGCCAGCAGTTACCCCAGTGGGGGGGACTATGGCTACACCTTC. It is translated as CASSYPSGGDYGYTF.

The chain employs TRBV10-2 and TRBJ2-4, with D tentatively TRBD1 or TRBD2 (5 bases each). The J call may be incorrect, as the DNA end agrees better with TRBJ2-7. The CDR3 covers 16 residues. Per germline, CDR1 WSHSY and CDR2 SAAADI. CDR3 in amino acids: CASRAAGSRETYEQYF. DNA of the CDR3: TGCGCCAGCAGGGCAGCAGGGAGCCGGGAAACTTACGAGCAGTACTTC.

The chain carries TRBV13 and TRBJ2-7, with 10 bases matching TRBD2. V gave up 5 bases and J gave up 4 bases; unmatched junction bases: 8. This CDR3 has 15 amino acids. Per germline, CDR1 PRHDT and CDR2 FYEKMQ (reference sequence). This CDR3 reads CASSHRAGGQYEQYF. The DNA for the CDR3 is TGTGCCAGCAGCCACCGAGCGGGGGGGCAATACGAGCAGTACTTC.

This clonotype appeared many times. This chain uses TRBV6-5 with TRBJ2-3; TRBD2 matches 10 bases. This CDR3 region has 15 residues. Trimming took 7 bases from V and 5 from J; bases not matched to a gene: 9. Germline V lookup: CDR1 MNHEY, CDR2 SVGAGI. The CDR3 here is CASTRAGGVKDTQYF. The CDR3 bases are TGTGCCAGCACCAGAGCGGGAGGGGTTAAAGATACGCAGTATTTT.

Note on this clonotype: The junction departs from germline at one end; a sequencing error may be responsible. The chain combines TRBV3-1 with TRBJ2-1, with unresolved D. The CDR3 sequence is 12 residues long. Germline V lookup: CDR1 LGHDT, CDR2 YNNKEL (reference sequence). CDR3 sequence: CTSSQPYNEQFF. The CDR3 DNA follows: TGTACCAGCAGCCAACCTTACAATGAGCAGTTCTTC.

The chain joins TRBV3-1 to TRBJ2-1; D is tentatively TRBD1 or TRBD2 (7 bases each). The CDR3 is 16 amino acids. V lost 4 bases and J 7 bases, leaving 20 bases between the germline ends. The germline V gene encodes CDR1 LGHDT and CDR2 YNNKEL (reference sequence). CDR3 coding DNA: TGTGCCAGCAGCCTGGGGACTATAGGGGGCCATAATGAGCAGTTCTTC. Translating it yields CASSLGTIGGHNEQFF.

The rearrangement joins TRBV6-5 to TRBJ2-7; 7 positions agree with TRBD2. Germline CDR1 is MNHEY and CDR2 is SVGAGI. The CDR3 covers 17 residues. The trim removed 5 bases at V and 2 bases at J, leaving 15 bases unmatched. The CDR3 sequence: CASSNHPGGKTTYEQYF. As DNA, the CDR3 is TGTGCCAGCAGTAACCACCCGGGAGGAAAAACAACCTACGAGCAGTACTTC.

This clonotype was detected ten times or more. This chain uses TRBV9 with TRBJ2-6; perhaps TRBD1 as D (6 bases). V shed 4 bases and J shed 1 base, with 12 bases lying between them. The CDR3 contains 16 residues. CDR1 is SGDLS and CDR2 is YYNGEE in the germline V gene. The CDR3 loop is CASSNHRESGANVLTF. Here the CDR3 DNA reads TGTGCCAGCAGCAACCACAGGGAGTCTGGGGCCAACGTCCTGACTTTC. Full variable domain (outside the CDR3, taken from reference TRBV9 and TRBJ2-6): DSGVTQTPKHLITATGQRVTLRCSPRSGDLSVYWYQQSLDQGLQFLIQYYNGEERAKGNILERFSAQQFPDLHSELNLSSLELGDSALYFCASSNHRESGANVLTFGAGSRLTVL.

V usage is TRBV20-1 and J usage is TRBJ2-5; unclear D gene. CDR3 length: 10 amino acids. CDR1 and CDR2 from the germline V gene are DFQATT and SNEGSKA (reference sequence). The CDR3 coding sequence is TGCAGCCTCCCTTGGGAGACCCAGTACTTC. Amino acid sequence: CSLPWETQYF.

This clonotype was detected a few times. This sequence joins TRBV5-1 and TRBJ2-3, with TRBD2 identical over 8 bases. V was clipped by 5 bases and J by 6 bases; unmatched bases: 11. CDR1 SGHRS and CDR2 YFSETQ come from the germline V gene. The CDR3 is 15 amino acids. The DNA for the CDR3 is TGCGCCAGCAGTACTCTAGCGGGTAGAGCGGATACGCAGTATTTT. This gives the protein CASSTLAGRADTQYF.

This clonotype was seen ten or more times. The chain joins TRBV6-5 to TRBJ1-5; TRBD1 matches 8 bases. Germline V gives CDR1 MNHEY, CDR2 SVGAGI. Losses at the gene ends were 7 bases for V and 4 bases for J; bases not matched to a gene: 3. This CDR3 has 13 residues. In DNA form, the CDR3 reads TGTGCCAGCACGACAGGGGCGAATCAGCCCCAGCATTTT. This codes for CASTTGANQPQHF.

The CDR3 DNA follows: TGCAGCGTTGAGATAGCGGCTGACAATGAGCAGTACTTC. Protein product: CSVEIAADNEQYF. The V gene is TRBV29-1, the J gene TRBJ2-5; possible D gene TRBD2, 6 bases. Germline V CDR1 and CDR2: SQVTM, ANQGSEA. This CDR3 is built from 13 residues. V was shortened by 3 bases and J by 11 bases, with 19 bases between the two germline ends.

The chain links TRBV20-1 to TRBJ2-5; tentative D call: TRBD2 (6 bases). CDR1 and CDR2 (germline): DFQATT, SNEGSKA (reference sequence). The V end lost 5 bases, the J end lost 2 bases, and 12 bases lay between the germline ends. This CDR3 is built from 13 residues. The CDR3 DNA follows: TGCAGTGCTGCGGGACTGCCTCAAGAGACCCAGTACTTC. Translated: CSAAGLPQETQYF.

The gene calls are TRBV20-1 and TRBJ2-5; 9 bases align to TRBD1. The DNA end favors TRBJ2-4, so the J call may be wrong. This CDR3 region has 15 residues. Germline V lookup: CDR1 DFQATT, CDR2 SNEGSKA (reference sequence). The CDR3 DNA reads TGCAGTGCGAGGTCAGACAGGGGGGGCAAAAACATTCAGTACTTC. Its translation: CSARSDRGGKNIQYF.

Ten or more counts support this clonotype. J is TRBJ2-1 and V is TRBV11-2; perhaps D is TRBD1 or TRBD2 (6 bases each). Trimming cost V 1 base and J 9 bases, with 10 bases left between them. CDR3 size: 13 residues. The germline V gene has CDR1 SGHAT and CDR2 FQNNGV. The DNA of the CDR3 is TGTGCCAGCAGCTTAGGGACGGGGGCTGAGCAGTTCTTC. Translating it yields CASSLGTGAEQFF. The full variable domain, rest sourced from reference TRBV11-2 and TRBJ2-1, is EAGVAQSPRYKIIEKRQSVAFWCNPISGHATLYWYQQILGQGPKLLIQFQNNGVVDDSQLPKDRFSAERLKGVDSTLKIQPAKLEDSAVYLCASSLGTGAEQFFGPGTRLTVL.